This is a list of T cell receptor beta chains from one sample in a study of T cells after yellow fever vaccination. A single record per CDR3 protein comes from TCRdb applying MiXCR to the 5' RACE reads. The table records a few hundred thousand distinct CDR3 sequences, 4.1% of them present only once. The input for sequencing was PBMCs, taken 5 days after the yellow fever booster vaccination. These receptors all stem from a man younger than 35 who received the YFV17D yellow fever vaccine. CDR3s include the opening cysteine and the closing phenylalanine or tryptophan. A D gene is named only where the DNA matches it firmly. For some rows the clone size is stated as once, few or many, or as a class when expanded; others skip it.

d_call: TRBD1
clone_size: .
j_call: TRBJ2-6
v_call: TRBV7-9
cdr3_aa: CATADRAGANVLTF
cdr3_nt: TGTGCCACCGCGGACAGGGCTGGGGCCAACGTCCTGACTTTC

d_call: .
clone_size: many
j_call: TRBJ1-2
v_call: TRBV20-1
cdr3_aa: CSARDREDYGYTF
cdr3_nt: TGCAGTGCTAGAGACAGGGAGGACTATGGCTACACCTTC

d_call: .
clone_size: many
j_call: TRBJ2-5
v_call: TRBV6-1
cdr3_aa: CASSARPGLQYF
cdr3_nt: TGTGCCAGCAGTGCCCGCCCCGGTCTCCAGTACTTC

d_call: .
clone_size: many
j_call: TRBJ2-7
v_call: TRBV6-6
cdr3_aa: CASSPGTPRYEQYF
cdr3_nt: TGTGCCAGCAGTCCTGGGACGCCCCGCTACGAGCAGTACTTC

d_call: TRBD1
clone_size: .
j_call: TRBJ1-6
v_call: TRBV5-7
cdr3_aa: CASSLGRDSHNSPLHF
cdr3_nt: TGTGCCAGCAGCCTGGGGCGGGACAGCCATAATTCACCCCTCCACTTT

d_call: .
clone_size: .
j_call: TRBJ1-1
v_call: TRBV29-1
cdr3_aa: CSAWAGPTAEAFF
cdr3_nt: TGCAGCGCGTGGGCAGGCCCCACGGCTGAAGCTTTCTTT

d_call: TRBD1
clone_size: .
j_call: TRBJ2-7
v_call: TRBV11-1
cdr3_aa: CASSPRRDRGEHEQYF
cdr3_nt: TGTGCCAGCAGCCCAAGAAGGGACAGGGGCGAGCACGAGCAGTACTTC

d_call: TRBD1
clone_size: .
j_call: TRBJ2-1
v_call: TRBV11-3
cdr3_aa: CASSTGQGATVYNEQFF
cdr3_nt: TGTGCCAGCAGCACGGGACAGGGGGCAACGGTCTACAATGAGCAGTTCTTC

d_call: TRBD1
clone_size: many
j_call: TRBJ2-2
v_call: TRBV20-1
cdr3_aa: CSARDPRQGHTGELFF
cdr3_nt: TGCAGTGCTAGAGATCCCCGACAGGGGCACACCGGGGAGCTGTTTTTT

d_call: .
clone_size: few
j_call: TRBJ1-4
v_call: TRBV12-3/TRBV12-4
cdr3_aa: CASTDGRREKLFF
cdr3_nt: TGTGCCAGCACGGACGGACGTCGGGAAAAACTGTTTTTT

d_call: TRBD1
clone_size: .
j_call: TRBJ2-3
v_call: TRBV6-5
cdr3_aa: CASSWGDRDTDTQYF
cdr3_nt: TGTGCCAGCAGTTGGGGGGACAGGGACACAGATACGCAGTATTTT

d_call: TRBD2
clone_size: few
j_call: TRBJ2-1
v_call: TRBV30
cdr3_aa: CAWSAGGPANEQFF
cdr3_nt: TGTGCCTGGTCTGCGGGGGGGCCGGCCAATGAGCAGTTCTTC

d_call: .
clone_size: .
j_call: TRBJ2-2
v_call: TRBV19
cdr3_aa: CATYPGRYTGELFF
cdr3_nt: TGTGCCACATACCCGGGACGGTACACCGGGGAGCTGTTTTTT

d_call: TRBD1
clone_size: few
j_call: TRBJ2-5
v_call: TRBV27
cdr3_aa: CASSSLQGAETQYF
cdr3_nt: TGTGCCAGCAGTTCCCTGCAGGGGGCTGAGACCCAGTACTTC

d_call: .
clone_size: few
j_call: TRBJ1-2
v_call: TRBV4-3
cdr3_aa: CASSQDEFGGYTF
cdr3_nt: TGCGCCAGCAGCCAAGATGAGTTTGGAGGCTACACCTTC

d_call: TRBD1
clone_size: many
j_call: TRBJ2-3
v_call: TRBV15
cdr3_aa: CATSIQGSPTDTQYF
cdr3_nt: TGTGCCACCAGCATACAGGGGAGCCCCACAGATACGCAGTATTTT

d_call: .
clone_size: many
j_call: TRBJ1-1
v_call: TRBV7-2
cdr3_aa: CASSPVSVRTEAFF
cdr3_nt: TGTGCCAGCAGCCCAGTGTCAGTCAGGACTGAAGCTTTCTTT

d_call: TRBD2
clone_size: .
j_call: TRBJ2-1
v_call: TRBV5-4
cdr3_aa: CASSLPLAGGYNEQFF
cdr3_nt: TGTGCCAGCAGCTTACCTTTAGCGGGGGGATACAATGAGCAGTTCTTC

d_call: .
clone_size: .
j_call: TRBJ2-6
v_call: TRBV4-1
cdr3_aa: CASSQGQAFSGANVLTF
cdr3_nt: TGCGCCAGCAGCCAAGGCCAGGCCTTCTCTGGGGCCAACGTCCTGACTTTC

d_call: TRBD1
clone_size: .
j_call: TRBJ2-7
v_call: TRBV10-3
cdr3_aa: CAISDKGTATYEQYF
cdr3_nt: TGTGCCATCAGTGATAAGGGGACAGCCACCTACGAGCAGTACTTC

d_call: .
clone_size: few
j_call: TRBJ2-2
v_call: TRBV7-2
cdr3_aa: CASTQGGAANTGELFF
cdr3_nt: TGTGCCAGCACCCAAGGCGGGGCCGCGAACACCGGGGAGCTGTTTTTT

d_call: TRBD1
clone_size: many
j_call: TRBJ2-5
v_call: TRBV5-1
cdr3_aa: CASHRGTGQETQYF
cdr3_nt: TGCGCCAGCCATAGGGGGACAGGGCAAGAGACCCAGTACTTC

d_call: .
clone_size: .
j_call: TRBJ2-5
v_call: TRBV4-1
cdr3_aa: CASSVVREGETQYF
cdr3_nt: TGCGCCAGCAGCGTTGTCCGTGAGGGAGAGACCCAGTACTTC

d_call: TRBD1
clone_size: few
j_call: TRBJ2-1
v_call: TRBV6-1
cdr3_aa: CASSEASGQGKQFF
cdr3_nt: TGTGCCAGCAGTGAAGCATCGGGACAGGGGAAGCAGTTCTTC

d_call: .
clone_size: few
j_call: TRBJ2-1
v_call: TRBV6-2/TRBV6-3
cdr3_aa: CASRHLWGKGFNEQFF
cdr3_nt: TGTGCCAGCAGACACCTTTGGGGGAAGGGTTTCAATGAGCAGTTCTTC

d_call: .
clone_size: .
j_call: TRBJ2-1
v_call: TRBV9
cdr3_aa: CASSPGERAYNEQFF
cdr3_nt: TGTGCCAGCAGCCCCGGCGAAAGAGCCTACAATGAGCAGTTCTTC

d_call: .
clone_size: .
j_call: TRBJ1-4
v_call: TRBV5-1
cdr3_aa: CASRPQRNNEKLFF
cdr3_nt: TGCGCCAGCAGGCCTCAGCGAAACAATGAAAAACTGTTTTTT

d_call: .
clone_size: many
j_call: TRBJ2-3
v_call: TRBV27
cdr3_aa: CASSLHLRPGLLSSTDTQYF
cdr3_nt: TGTGCCAGCAGTCTCCACTTACGTCCAGGGCTCCTTTCTAGCACAGATACGCAGTATTTT

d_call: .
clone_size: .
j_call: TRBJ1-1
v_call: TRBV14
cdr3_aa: CASSHWRGVGGKTEAFF
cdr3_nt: TGTGCCAGCAGCCATTGGCGGGGGGTAGGTGGAAAGACTGAAGCTTTCTTT

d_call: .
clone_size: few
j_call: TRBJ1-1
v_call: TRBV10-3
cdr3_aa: CAISVEVMGTEAFF
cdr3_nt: TGTGCCATCAGTGTAGAGGTAATGGGAACTGAAGCTTTCTTT

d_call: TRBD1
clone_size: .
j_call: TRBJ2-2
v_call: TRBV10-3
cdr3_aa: CAISGRTGGTGELFF
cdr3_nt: TGTGCCATCAGTGGGAGGACAGGGGGCACCGGGGAGCTGTTTTTT

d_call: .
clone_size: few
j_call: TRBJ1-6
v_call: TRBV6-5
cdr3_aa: CASSRQLNSPLHF
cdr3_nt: TGTGCCAGCAGTAGACAGCTAAATTCACCCCTCCACTTT

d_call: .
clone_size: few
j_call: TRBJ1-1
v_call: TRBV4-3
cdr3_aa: CASSQAERGTEAFF
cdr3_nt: TGCGCCAGCAGCCAAGCGGAGAGGGGGACTGAAGCTTTCTTT

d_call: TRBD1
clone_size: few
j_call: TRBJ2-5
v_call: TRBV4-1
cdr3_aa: CASSQGQTGSGETQYF
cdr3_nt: TGCGCCAGCAGCCAAGGTCAGACAGGGTCGGGGGAGACCCAGTACTTC